This T cell receptor beta chain was sequenced during a study of blood T cells in healthy people across ages. With a J-beta primer mix and a sample-barcoded 5' primer, a second PCR ran about 7 to 12 cycles. TCRdb recomputed calls from the 5' RACE reads with MiXCR, one row per CDR3 protein. The sample includes about a million distinct CDR3 sequences, around 48% of them seen just once. This CDR3 is built from 14 residues. The V gene's germline CDR1 is MNHEY and CDR2 SVGEGT. V dropped 5 bases and J dropped 6; count of bases not matched to a gene: 7. Sequencing used blood. The chain joins TRBV6-2 or TRBV6-3 to TRBJ1-5, with TRBD1 matching 7 bases. The receptor was derived from a man between 25 and 39 years old in good health. CDR3 loop: CASSTDRASQPQHF. In nucleotides, the CDR3 is TGTGCCAGCAGTACTGACAGGGCCAGTCAGCCCCAGCATTTT.